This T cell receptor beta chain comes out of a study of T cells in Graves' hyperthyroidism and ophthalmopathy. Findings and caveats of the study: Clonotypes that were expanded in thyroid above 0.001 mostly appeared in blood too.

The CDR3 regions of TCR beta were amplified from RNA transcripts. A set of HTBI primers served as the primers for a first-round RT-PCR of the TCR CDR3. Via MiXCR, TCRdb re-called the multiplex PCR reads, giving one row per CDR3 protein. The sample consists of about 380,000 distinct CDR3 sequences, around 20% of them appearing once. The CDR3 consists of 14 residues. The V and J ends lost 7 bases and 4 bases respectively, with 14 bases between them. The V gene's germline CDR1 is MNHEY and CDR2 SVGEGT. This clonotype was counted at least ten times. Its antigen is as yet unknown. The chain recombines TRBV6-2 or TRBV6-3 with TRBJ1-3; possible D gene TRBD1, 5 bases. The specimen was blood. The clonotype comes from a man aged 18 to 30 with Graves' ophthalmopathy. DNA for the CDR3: TGTGCCAGCACCTACGCACAGGTGGGAAACACCATATATTTT. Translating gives CASTYAQVGNTIYF.